One and the same sample provided the 31 T cell receptor beta chains below, sequenced in a study of blood T cell repertoires in COVID-19 (dated by TCRdb to between 2020 and 2021). Library method: the immunoSEQ multiplex PCR assay. TCRdb carries this immuneACCESS record with in-frame sequences only. Its versions omit some clonotypes, under half of them owing to an unresolved V gene in the studies checked, with the rest unexplained. The sample table shows about 220,000 clones, and roughly four fifths are seen once. Clones ranked in the top ten supply 1.3% of the sample. Specimen: PBMCs or T cells enriched from blood (not recorded which). Receptors originate from a woman between 40 and 55 years old with acute COVID-19.

For the CDR3, the DNA is TGTGCCATCAAAGCAGGACAGGGAACTTACGAGCAGTACTTC. It encodes CAIKAGQGTYEQYF. This chain uses TRBV10-3 with TRBJ2-7, with TRBD1 identical over 8 bases. J was trimmed by 4 bases and V by 7 bases; bases with no gene match: 9. The CDR3 sequence is 14 residues long. Germline loops: CDR1 ENHRY, CDR2 SYGVKD.

The chain is built from TRBV20-1 and TRBJ2-3; D perhaps matches TRBD1 (5 bases). The CDR3 runs to 11 residues. Germline V gene lookup returns CDR1 DFQATT and CDR2 SNEGSKA (reference sequence). The CDR3 DNA reads TGCAGCGAACAGGGCACAGATACGCAGTATTTT. This encodes CSEQGTDTQYF.

This clone was picked up one time. This chain links TRBV27 with TRBJ1-5; D is unresolved. The CDR3 is 15 amino acids. Germline-derived CDR1 and CDR2 are MNHEY and SMNVEV (reference sequence). V was cut by 6 bases and J by 0 bases, with 12 bases left in between. CDR3 sequence (DNA): TGTGCCAGCAGCGCGCAACCCTATAGCAATCAGCCCCAGCATTTT. This sequence encodes CASSAQPYSNQPQHF.

This clone was observed a single time. V is TRBV29-1 and J is TRBJ2-3, with D possibly being TRBD2 (6 bases). The V and J ends lost 0 bases and 3 bases respectively, with 13 bases between them. In germline, CDR1 is SQVTM, CDR2 ANQGSEA. The CDR3 loop spans 15 amino acids. CDR3 residues: CSVEDRERRTDTQYF. The CDR3 DNA reads TGCAGCGTTGAAGATCGGGAGCGGAGGACAGATACGCAGTATTTT.

The rearrangement links TRBV10-3 to TRBJ2-4, with a tentative D call TRBD2 (6 bases). The CDR3 consists of 13 residues. From germline, CDR1 is ENHRY and CDR2 SYGVKD. The V and J ends lost 4 bases and 8 bases respectively, with 12 bases between them. CDR3: CAISGYSGDIQYF. CDR3 sequence (DNA): TGTGCCATCAGTGGGTACTCGGGGGACATTCAGTACTTC.

This clone was found a few times. The rearrangement uses TRBV30 and TRBJ2-5; TRBD1 is a possible D gene (5 bases). Germline loops: CDR1 GTSNPN, CDR2 SVGIG (reference sequence). The CDR3 has 13 residues. V was pared by 2 bases and J by 2 bases, with 9 bases between. CDR3 sequence: CAWSRGKQETQYF. CDR3 DNA sequence: TGTGCCTGGAGTAGGGGAAAACAAGAGACCCAGTACTTC.

The rearrangement uses TRBV7-2 and TRBJ2-3; 7 bases are shared with TRBD1. The CDR3 contains 16 residues. V was pared by 2 bases and J by 1 base, with 6 bases of the junction left unmatched. The germline CDR1 and CDR2 sequences are SGHTA and FQGNSA. CDR3 sequence: CASSLRRTGRTDTQYF. In DNA form, the CDR3 reads TGTGCCAGCAGCTTAAGGCGGACAGGACGCACAGATACGCAGTATTTT. The full variable domain, its missing parts supplied by reference TRBV7-2 and TRBJ2-3, is GAGVSQSPSNKVTEKGKDVELRCDPISGHTALYWYRQSLGQGLEFLIYFQGNSAPDKSGLPSDRFSAERTGGSVSTLTIQRTQQEDSAVYLCASSLRRTGRTDTQYFGPGTRLTVL.

This clone was found once. The genes are TRBV24-1 and TRBJ1-2; a weak D match, TRBD1 (6 bases). V dropped 6 bases and J dropped 4 bases, with 11 bases sitting between them. The V gene's germline CDR1 is KGHDR and CDR2 SFDVKD. This CDR3 has 13 residues. CDR3 region: CATSSGRGYGYTF. CDR3 coding DNA: TGTGCCACCAGTTCGGGCAGGGGCTATGGCTACACCTTC.

The rearrangement uses TRBV4-2 and TRBJ2-7; TRBD2 agrees at 10 bases. Germline V gene lookup returns CDR1 LGHNA and CDR2 YNFKEQ. With V trimmed by 4 bases and J by 4 bases, 7 bases remained unmatched. The CDR3 contains 15 residues. The CDR3 bases are TGTGCCAGCAGCCGTACTAGCGGGGAATTTTACGAGCAGTACTTC. Its translation is CASSRTSGEFYEQYF.

The V and J genes are TRBV9 and TRBJ2-1; maybe TRBD2 (6 bases). Per germline, CDR1 SGDLS and CDR2 YYNGEE. The CDR3 runs to 15 residues. With 2 bases removed from V and 0 bases from J, the gap between germline ends came to 9 bases. CDR3 amino acids: CASSVGRFSYNEQFF. The CDR3 region has the DNA TGTGCCAGCAGCGTTGGGAGGTTCTCCTACAATGAGCAGTTCTTC.

V usage is TRBV27 and J usage is TRBJ1-4; a weak D match, TRBD1 (5 bases). Germline V gene lookup returns CDR1 MNHEY and CDR2 SMNVEV (reference sequence). V was trimmed by 3 bases and J by 10 bases, leaving 15 bases between them. This CDR3 is 14 amino acids long. The CDR3 DNA sequence: TGTGCCAGCAGTTTCACAGGTCTCCTAGGAAAACTGTTTTTT. This gives the protein CASSFTGLLGKLFF.

The chain uses TRBV18 and TRBJ2-1; D is uncertain. CDR1 is KGHSH, CDR2 LQKENI, per germline. The CDR3 loop spans 14 amino acids. The ends were cut back, 3 bases at V and 5 bases at J, with 11 bases in the middle. For the CDR3, the DNA is TGTGCCAGCTCACCTGGGCAGTCTCACAATGAGCAGTTCTTC. Its translation is CASSPGQSHNEQFF.

This sequence joins TRBV18 and TRBJ1-2; possibly TRBD1 for D (6 bases). The V end was cut by 2 bases, the J end by 7 bases, with 20 bases between. Per the germline V gene, CDR1 is KGHSH and CDR2 is LQKENI. The CDR3 is 16 residues long. The CDR3 region is CASSPESNRVASGYTF. The CDR3 DNA reads TGTGCCAGCTCACCAGAGTCGAACAGGGTGGCCTCTGGCTACACCTTC.

The V and J genes are TRBV7-2 and TRBJ1-2; D perhaps matches TRBD1 (6 bases). Germline CDR1 SGHTA, CDR2 FQGNSA. Trimming left V 5 bases short and J 4 bases short, with 14 bases between. CDR3 length: 14 residues. The CDR3 is CASSQGRGSYGYTF. CDR3 DNA: TGTGCCAGCAGCCAGGGAAGGGGGAGCTATGGCTACACCTTC.

This clone turned up a few times. The rearrangement uses TRBV9 and TRBJ1-1, with 8 bases identical to TRBD1. The junction had 8 bases not matched to a gene; V was cut back by 7 bases and J by 0 bases. The germline V gene encodes CDR1 SGDLS and CDR2 YYNGEE. The CDR3 loop spans 15 amino acids. The CDR3 reads CASARTGSMNTEAFF. CDR3 sequence (DNA): TGTGCCAGCGCAAGGACAGGGAGCATGAACACTGAAGCTTTCTTT.

The table lists this clone with a few counts. The CDR3 bases are TGTGCCAGCAGCATACAGGGGGAGGAGCAGTACTTC. This translates into CASSIQGEEQYF. V gene TRBV7-9 combines with J gene TRBJ2-7; 8 positions match TRBD1. Germline CDR1 is SEHNR and CDR2 is FQNEAQ (reference sequence). This CDR3 has 12 residues. V was pared by 5 bases and J by 7 bases, with 4 bases of the junction left unmatched.

The rearrangement joins TRBV29-1 to TRBJ2-5, with D tentatively TRBD2 (6 bases). V dropped 4 bases and J dropped 4 bases, with 16 bases sitting between them. From germline, CDR1 is SQVTM and CDR2 ANQGSEA. This CDR3 comprises 14 residues. Written as DNA, the CDR3 is TGCAGCGTTGTTTTGGCAGCGGGTGGAGAGACCCAGTACTTC. Encoded protein: CSVVLAAGGETQYF.

The rearrangement joins TRBV6-4 to TRBJ1-2; 11 positions agree with TRBD1. CDR1 is MRHNA, CDR2 SNTAGT, per germline. Germline trimming cut 6 bases from V and 3 bases from J; bases unmatched to any gene: 0. This CDR3 has 13 residues. CDR3 DNA sequence: TGTGCCAGCAGGGGACAGGGGGACTATGGCTACACCTTC. This translates into CASRGQGDYGYTF.

V is TRBV18 and J is TRBJ2-3, with D unclear. Trimming removed 3 bases from V and 1 base from J, with 8 bases in between. This CDR3 contains 14 residues. Germline V gives CDR1 KGHSH, CDR2 LQKENI. The DNA of the CDR3 is TGTGCCAGCTCACCGCGTCCGGGCACAGATACGCAGTATTTT. It codes for CASSPRPGTDTQYF.

The V call is TRBV7-9, the J call TRBJ1-1; D is ambiguous. V lost 7 bases and J lost 7, with 16 bases in between. From germline, CDR1 is SEHNR and CDR2 FQNEAQ (reference sequence). The CDR3 sequence is 13 residues long. The CDR3 region is CASTDRGQNEAFF. The CDR3, as DNA: TGTGCCAGCACAGACCGAGGGCAAAATGAAGCTTTCTTT.

This clone was detected a few times. CDR3 DNA sequence: TGTGCCAGCTTACGAGCGGGGGCGTTCACAGATACGCAGTATTTT. This translates into CASLRAGAFTDTQYF. The chain links TRBV7-9 to TRBJ2-3, with 8 positions matching TRBD2. CDR3 size: 15 residues. Per germline, CDR1 SEHNR and CDR2 FQNEAQ (reference sequence). V shed 8 bases, J shed 2 bases, and the junction held 9 bases outside the gene matches.

V and J are TRBV5-1 and TRBJ2-7; TRBD2 matches 14 bases. This CDR3 has 17 amino acids. The ends lost 4 bases at V and 0 bases at J; junction bases unmatched: 6. CDR1 is SGHRS, CDR2 YFSETQ, per germline. The CDR3 spells CASSTGLAGVTSYEQYF. As DNA, the CDR3 is TGCGCCAGCAGCACGGGACTAGCGGGGGTTACCTCCTACGAGCAGTACTTC.

This clone was counted a few times. The gene calls are TRBV9 and TRBJ1-6, with D unresolved. This CDR3 is 13 amino acids long. Germline values: CDR1 SGDLS, CDR2 YYNGEE. V was shortened by 6 bases and J by 4 bases, with 8 bases between the two germline ends. CDR3 sequence reads: CASTRGYNSPLHF. In nucleotides, the CDR3 is TGTGCCAGCACCCGGGGTTATAATTCACCCCTCCACTTT.

In DNA, the CDR3 is TGTGCCACCACCGTAGGACAGGGATATCAGCCCCAGCATTTT. Translating gives CATTVGQGYQPQHF. The chain is built from TRBV15 and TRBJ1-5; the match to TRBD1 covers 8 bases. CDR3 length: 14 amino acids. Per germline, CDR1 LNHNV and CDR2 YYDKDF (reference sequence). With V trimmed by 7 bases and J by 5 bases, 7 bases remained unmatched.

In its sample, this clone was seen a few times. V gene TRBV9 combines with J gene TRBJ2-5, with 8 bases fitting TRBD1. CDR3 length: 14 amino acids. Germline-derived CDR1 and CDR2 are SGDLS and YYNGEE. Trimming at V came to 1 base and at J to 5 bases, leaving 4 bases not matched to a gene. The CDR3 loop reads CASSVQGAGETQYF. In nucleotides, the CDR3 is TGTGCCAGCAGCGTACAGGGGGCAGGTGAGACCCAGTACTTC.

The chain is built from TRBV11-2 and TRBJ1-1; D not resolved. The V end was cut by 4 bases, the J end by 0 bases, with 9 bases between. This CDR3 has 14 residues. CDR1 is SGHAT and CDR2 is FQNNGV in the germline V gene. The CDR3 spells CASSSQVMNTEAFF. The CDR3 nucleotides read TGTGCCAGCAGCTCCCAGGTCATGAACACTGAAGCTTTCTTT.

A word on this clone: At one end, the junction sequence differs from germline, possibly due to a read error. The CDR3 spells CATSEGLNSPLHF. The CDR3 bases are TGTGCCACCAGTGAGGGCCTTAATTCACCCCTCCACTTT. This chain joins TRBV6-1 and TRBJ1-6; D ambiguous. This CDR3 region has 13 residues. Germline CDR1 MNHNS, CDR2 SASEGT.

Turning to this clone: A much larger clone lies a single base off, so this may be a read error. The rearrangement uses TRBV7-9 and TRBJ2-2; unclear D gene. Between the trimmed V and J ends, which lost 5 bases and 3 bases, there was a span of 4 bases. Germline V gene sequence: CDR1 SEHNR, CDR2 FQNEAQ (reference sequence). The CDR3 has 12 amino acids. The DNA for the CDR3 is TGTGCCAGCAGCCCGGACACCGGGGAGCTGTTTTTT. This codes for CASSPDTGELFF.

The chain recombines TRBV27 with TRBJ2-1; TRBD2 agrees at 8 bases. J gave up 7 bases and V 6 bases, and 20 bases lay outside the gene matches. CDR3 size: 18 residues. Germline lookup yields CDR1 MNHEY and CDR2 SMNVEV (reference sequence). CDR3: CASRATISGTSLINEQFF. The DNA for the CDR3 is TGTGCCAGCAGAGCAACCATATCCGGGACTAGTCTGATTAATGAGCAGTTCTTC.

The J gene is TRBJ1-2, the V gene TRBV7-2, with 7 bases lining up with TRBD1. There are 16 residues in the CDR3. J was trimmed by 4 bases and V by 4 bases; bases with no gene match: 12. Per the germline V gene, CDR1 is SGHTA and CDR2 is FQGNSA. The chain's CDR3 is CASSSNHRGSVYGYTF. The CDR3 DNA follows: TGTGCCAGCAGCTCCAATCACAGGGGCTCGGTCTATGGCTACACCTTC. Full variable domain (missing parts from reference TRBV7-2 and TRBJ1-2): GAGVSQSPSNKVTEKGKDVELRCDPISGHTALYWYRQSLGQGLEFLIYFQGNSAPDKSGLPSDRFSAERTGGSVSTLTIQRTQQEDSAVYLCASSSNHRGSVYGYTFGSGTRLTVV.

The chain carries TRBV6-5 and TRBJ2-7; 7 nucleotides agree with TRBD1. The length of the CDR3 is 15 residues. With V trimmed by 0 bases and J by 3 bases, 5 bases remained unmatched. Germline V CDR1 and CDR2: MNHEY, SVGAGI. The CDR3, as DNA: TGTGCCAGCAGTTACTCGCCAGGGGGAAACTACGAGCAGTACTTC. Protein product: CASSYSPGGNYEQYF.